This T cell receptor beta chain was recorded in a study of identical twins. Study-wide results and limits: Models predicted too little out-of-frame TCR alpha sharing in monozygotic twins. Shared out-of-frame alpha sequences (those common to twins) showed excess low generation probability.

Comments on this clonotype: Its specificity is unknown.

Germline V gives CDR1 DFQATT, CDR2 SNEGSKA (reference sequence). The CDR3 contains 13 residues. V lost 3 bases and J 4 bases, leaving 13 bases between the germline ends. TCRdb recomputed calls from the 5' RACE reads with MiXCR, one row per CDR3 protein. Among hundreds of thousands of distinct CDR3 sequences listed, 15% to 20% were seen once. These records were also assigned to another study, of T cells expressing NK-cell markers. From that report: The TCR beta repertoires originated in sorted CD3+CD56+NKG2C+, CD3+CD56+NKG2C- and CD3+CD56-NKG2C+ T cells.

The sample consisted of PBMCs. This clonotype was obtained from a woman in her late teens or twenties in good health. The rearrangement uses TRBV20-1 and TRBJ2-7; the D is unclear. This CDR3 reads CSASRAAEYEQYF. CDR3 sequence (DNA): TGCAGTGCTAGTAGGGCAGCAGAATACGAGCAGTACTTC.